This T cell receptor beta chain came from a study of T-cell memory formation after mild COVID-19. TCRdb used MiXCR to reprocess the 5' RACE reads, holding one entry per CDR3 protein. The sample holds 350,000 or so distinct CDR3 sequences; 10% to 15% are singletons and the top ten take around a fifth. This clonotype was counted only a few times. Per the germline V gene, CDR1 is SNHLY and CDR2 is FYNNEI. Trimming removed 8 bases from V and 0 bases from J; junction bases left unmatched: 11. CDR3 length equals 16 residues. Sequenced input: PBMCs or a T cell subset sorted from them (not recorded which). The chain joins TRBV2 to TRBJ2-3; 7 bases line up with TRBD2. This clonotype was sampled from a man younger than 30 who had mild COVID-19 (a few samples of this study predate the infection). Cell type and time point are not known. The CDR3 reads CASRFKLAASTDTQYF. The CDR3 DNA follows: TGTGCCAGCCGGTTTAAGCTAGCGGCTAGCACAGATACGCAGTATTTT.